The 22 T cell receptor beta chains below come from one sample, sequenced in a study of CD8 T cells in ankylosing spondylitis. Each CDR3 protein is one row after TCRdb ran MiXCR on the 5' RACE reads. Found here are under 250,000 distinct CDR3 sequences, about 6.7% of them singletons; the top ten hold 14%. The antigens for these receptors are not known. Study-wide points: Among TCR beta sequences, a motif of about 8 highly homologous variants appeared characteristic of ankylosing spondylitis blood.

Sequenced input: blood, either unsorted or a sorted T cell fraction (not recorded which). The receptors shown here come from a male donor with ankylosing spondylitis.

The chain is built from TRBV7-9 and TRBJ2-1; 12 bases are a match to TRBD1. The germline gives CDR1 SEHNR, CDR2 FQNEAQ (reference sequence). The CDR3 has 16 residues. Trimming removed 3 bases from V and 3 bases from J; junction bases left unmatched: 3. The CDR3 spells CASSLGQGAGYNEQFF. The CDR3 region has the DNA TGTGCCAGCAGCTTGGGACAGGGGGCAGGCTACAATGAGCAGTTCTTC.

In this sample, this clonotype turned up many times. V gene TRBV6-2 or TRBV6-3 combines with J gene TRBJ2-5, with TRBD2 as a possible D gene (6 bases). The V gene's germline CDR1 is MNHEY and CDR2 SVGEGT. The V gene lost 3 bases and the J gene lost 0 bases, with 14 bases spanning the gap. The CDR3 has 16 amino acids. The CDR3 nucleotides are TGTGCCAGCAGTTATGGGCGCGGAGGGTACCAAGAGACCCAGTACTTC. Its protein is CASSYGRGGYQETQYF.

Ten or more counts support this clonotype. V gene TRBV27 combines with J gene TRBJ2-1, with unresolved D. Germline CDR1 reads MNHEY; CDR2 reads SMNVEV (reference sequence). The V gene lost 3 bases and the J gene lost 5 bases, with 11 bases spanning the gap. This CDR3 is built from 14 residues. The DNA for the CDR3 is TGTGCCAGCAGTTTTAGGGCAGATGACAATGAGCAGTTCTTC. It specifies CASSFRADDNEQFF.

This clonotype was detected a few times. A single base separates this from a much larger clone, so it may be a read error. The genes are TRBV27 and TRBJ2-7; TRBD1 or TRBD2 may be the D gene (5 bases each). Trimming took 3 bases from V and 7 from J, leaving 16 bases between them. CDR3 length equals 14 residues. From germline, CDR1 is MNHEY and CDR2 SMNVEV (reference sequence). CDR3 nucleotide sequence: TGTGCCAGCAGTTTTGGGACCGCCCCCCGGGAGCAGTACTTC. This encodes CASSFGTAPREQYF.

This clonotype showed up just a few times. The genes are TRBV4-1 and TRBJ2-1; 13 nucleotides line up with TRBD2. The length of the CDR3 is 16 residues. Germline lookup yields CDR1 MGHRA and CDR2 YSYEKL. The V gene end was trimmed by 4 bases and the J gene end by 5 bases; junction bases not matched to a gene: 5. The CDR3, as DNA: TGCGCCAGCAGCCTCCGGACTAGCGGGGGTAACAATGAGCAGTTCTTC. It encodes CASSLRTSGGNNEQFF.

There are many counts of this clonotype. The V gene is TRBV4-1, the J gene TRBJ2-7; no firm D call. In germline, CDR1 is MGHRA, CDR2 YSYEKL. This CDR3 is built from 15 residues. The V and J ends lost 4 bases and 3 bases respectively, with 16 bases between them. CDR3: CASSPGPFGIYEQYF. The DNA of the CDR3 is TGCGCCAGCAGCCCCGGACCCTTTGGTATCTACGAGCAGTACTTC.

This clonotype was counted ten times or more. The chain joins TRBV7-9 to TRBJ2-3; D ambiguous. Germline lookup yields CDR1 SEHNR and CDR2 FQNEAQ (reference sequence). V was clipped by 4 bases and J by 4 bases, with 9 bases between them. The CDR3 runs 13 residues. The CDR3 spells CASSSDLSDTQYF. The DNA of the CDR3 is TGTGCCAGCAGCTCCGACCTCTCAGATACGCAGTATTTT. The full variable domain, completed using reference TRBV7-9 and TRBJ2-3, is DTGVSQNPRHKITKRGQNVTFRCDPISEHNRLYWYRQTLGQGPEFLTYFQNEAQLEKSRLLSDRFSAERPKGSFSTLEIQRTEQGDSAMYLCASSSDLSDTQYFGPGTRLTVL.

This clonotype was seen repeatedly, ten times or more. The chain recombines TRBV4-1 with TRBJ2-2; 11 nucleotides align to TRBD2. The germline CDR1 and CDR2 sequences are MGHRA and YSYEKL. The CDR3 length is 18 residues. Germline trimming cut 3 bases from V and 4 bases from J; bases unmatched to any gene: 10. The CDR3, as DNA: TGCGCCAGCAGCCATCCGGGTCCGGGACTAGCGGTCACCGGGGAGCTGTTTTTT. Amino acid sequence: CASSHPGPGLAVTGELFF.

This clonotype was counted ten times or more. The J gene is TRBJ2-1, the V gene TRBV7-9, with 11 bases matching TRBD2. With V trimmed by 5 bases and J by 4 bases, 4 bases remained unmatched. The length of the CDR3 is 15 residues. The germline CDR1 and CDR2 sequences are SEHNR and FQNEAQ (reference sequence). The CDR3 sequence is CASSVTSGGYNEQFF. CDR3 nucleotide sequence: TGTGCCAGCAGCGTCACTAGCGGGGGATACAATGAGCAGTTCTTC.

This clonotype occurred many times. This rearrangement joins TRBV14 to TRBJ1-2; D is unresolved. CDR1 is SGHDN and CDR2 is FVKESK in the germline V gene. V shed 4 bases and J shed 4 bases, with 19 bases lying between them. The CDR3 has 16 amino acids. CDR3: CASSPSTAPLGYGYTF. The CDR3 DNA is TGTGCCAGCAGCCCGTCAACTGCGCCTCTCGGCTATGGCTACACCTTC.

This clonotype was seen repeatedly, ten times or more. J is TRBJ2-5 and V is TRBV10-3; D is unresolved. This CDR3 is built from 13 residues. V lost 0 bases, J lost 7 bases, and 9 bases lay in between. Germline loops: CDR1 ENHRY, CDR2 SYGVKD. The CDR3 DNA sequence: TGTGCCATCAGTGAGTCTAGTCCGACGACCCAGTACTTC. Its translation is CAISESSPTTQYF.

This clonotype was seen repeatedly, ten times or more. The genes are TRBV12-3 or TRBV12-4 and TRBJ1-1; the D is unclear. This CDR3 comprises 14 residues. Trimming stripped 5 bases from V and 1 base from J, with 11 bases between. DNA of the CDR3: TGTGCCAGCAGTCTCGATTGGGGGAACACTGAAGCTTTCTTT. This encodes CASSLDWGNTEAFF.

On this clonotype: Since a much larger clone is just one base distant, this may be a read error. This chain joins TRBV2 and TRBJ1-1, with TRBD1 matching 7 bases. Germline-derived CDR1 and CDR2 are SNHLY and FYNNEI. This CDR3 has 14 residues. The CDR3 DNA is TGTGCCAGCCCTTTTAGGACAGGAGGGGATGAAGCTCTCTTT. It codes for CASPFRTGGDEALF. The full variable domain, rest sourced from reference TRBV2 and TRBJ1-1, is EPEVTQTPSHQVTQMGQEVILRCVPISNHLYFYWYRQILGQKVEFLVSFYNNEISEKSEIFDDQFSVERPDGSNFTLKIRSTKLEDSAMYFCASPFRTGGDEALFGQGTRLTVV.

Many counts were recorded for this clonotype. J is TRBJ1-5 and V is TRBV25-1; D gene uncertain. Germline assignment: CDR1 MGHDK and CDR2 SYGVNS. The length of the CDR3 is 13 residues. V shed 8 bases and J shed 3 bases, with 11 bases lying between them. The CDR3 DNA is TGTGCCAGCTCCGCGGCCTTCAATCAGCCCCAGCATTTT. Its translation is CASSAAFNQPQHF.

The chain recombines TRBV28 with TRBJ2-2; no definite D call. The germline V and J ends were trimmed by 3 bases and 2 bases, with 10 bases remaining between them. Per germline, CDR1 MDHEN and CDR2 SYDVKM. The CDR3 length is 15 residues. The CDR3 DNA is TGTGCCAGCAGTTTGTTACGGACCAACACCGGGGAGCTGTTTTTT. Encoded protein: CASSLLRTNTGELFF.

In this sample, this clonotype turned up many times. The chain combines TRBV7-9 with TRBJ1-5; D perhaps matches TRBD1 (6 bases). V was shortened by 1 base and J by 5 bases, with 12 bases between the two germline ends. The CDR3 extends over 15 amino acids. The germline V gene encodes CDR1 SEHNR and CDR2 FQNEAQ (reference sequence). CDR3 DNA: TGTGCCAGCAGCTTAGAACAGGGAACCGATCAGCCCCAGCATTTT. Translating gives CASSLEQGTDQPQHF.

Ten or more counts support this clonotype. This chain connects TRBV2 to TRBJ1-5; D not certain. The CDR3 loop spans 16 amino acids. The V and J ends lost 1 base and 1 base respectively, with 11 bases between them. The germline gives CDR1 SNHLY, CDR2 FYNNEI. The CDR3 DNA reads as TGTGCCAGCAGTGAAGGGCCCGGGTTAAGCAATCAGCCCCAGCATTTT. This gives the protein CASSEGPGLSNQPQHF.

The chain couples TRBV7-3 to TRBJ2-3; a weak D match, TRBD2 (6 bases). The germline V gene encodes CDR1 SGHTA and CDR2 FQGTGA. Trimming took 4 bases from V and 1 from J, leaving 12 bases between them. CDR3 length: 15 residues. CDR3 bases: TGTGCCAGCAGCTACCCCGGGAGCGGCACAGATACGCAGTATTTT. It encodes CASSYPGSGTDTQYF.

Ten or more counts support this clonotype. The chain uses TRBV4-3 and TRBJ2-1; a weak D match, TRBD2 (5 bases). Germline lookup yields CDR1 LGHNA and CDR2 YSLEER. Trimming removed 0 bases at V and 0 bases at J, with 9 bases between. The CDR3 sequence is 16 residues long. Here the CDR3 reads CASSQDVSGSYNEQFF. Written as DNA, the CDR3 is TGCGCCAGCAGCCAAGATGTAAGCGGCTCCTACAATGAGCAGTTCTTC.

For this clonotype: The junction departs from germline at one end; a sequencing error may be responsible. The chain is built from TRBV7-7 and TRBJ2-1, with D maybe TRBD1 (5 bases). CDR3 length: 14 residues. Germline values: CDR1 SSHAT, CDR2 FNYEAQ (reference sequence). CDR3 nucleotide sequence: TGTGCTAGCAGCGACGGGCAGGGCGGCAATGAGCAGTTCTTC. Translation: CASSDGQGGNEQFF.

This clonotype occurred many times. The chain employs TRBV7-9 and TRBJ1-1; D gene ambiguous. This CDR3 has 13 amino acids. Germline V CDR1 and CDR2: SEHNR, FQNEAQ (reference sequence). V lost 5 bases to trimming and J lost 0 bases, with 7 bases between them. CDR3 nucleotide sequence: TGTGCCAGCAGCCACAGCATGAACACTGAAGCTTTCTTT. The encoded protein is CASSHSMNTEAFF.

The genes are TRBV18 and TRBJ1-1; D perhaps matches TRBD1 (6 bases). The ends were cut back, 3 bases at V and 1 base at J, with 12 bases in the middle. CDR1 KGHSH and CDR2 LQKENI come from the germline V gene. The CDR3 has 15 amino acids. As DNA, the CDR3 is TGTGCCAGCTCACCCTTGGACAGCCAGAACACTGAAGCTTTCTTT. Protein: CASSPLDSQNTEAFF.